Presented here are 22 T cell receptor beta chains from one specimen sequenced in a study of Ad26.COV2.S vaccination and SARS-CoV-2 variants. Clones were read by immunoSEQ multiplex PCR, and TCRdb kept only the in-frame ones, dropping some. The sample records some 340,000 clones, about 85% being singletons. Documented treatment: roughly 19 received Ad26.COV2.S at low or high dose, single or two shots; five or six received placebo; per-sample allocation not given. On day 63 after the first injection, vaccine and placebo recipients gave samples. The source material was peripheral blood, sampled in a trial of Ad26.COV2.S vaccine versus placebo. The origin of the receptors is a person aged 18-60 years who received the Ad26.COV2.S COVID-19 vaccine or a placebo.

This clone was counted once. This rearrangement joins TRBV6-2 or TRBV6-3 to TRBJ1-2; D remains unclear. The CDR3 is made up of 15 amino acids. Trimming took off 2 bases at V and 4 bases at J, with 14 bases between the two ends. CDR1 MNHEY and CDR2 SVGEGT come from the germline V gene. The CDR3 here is CASSYPLRDPYGYTF. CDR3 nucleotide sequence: TGTGCCAGCAGTTACCCGCTGAGGGATCCCTATGGCTACACCTTC.

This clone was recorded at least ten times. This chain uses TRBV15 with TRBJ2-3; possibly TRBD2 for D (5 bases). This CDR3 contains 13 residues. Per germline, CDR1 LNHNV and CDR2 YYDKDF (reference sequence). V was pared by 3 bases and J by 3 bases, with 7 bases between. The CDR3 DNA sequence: TGTGCCACCAGCAGGAGAGGGACAGATACGCAGTATTTT. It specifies CATSRRGTDTQYF.

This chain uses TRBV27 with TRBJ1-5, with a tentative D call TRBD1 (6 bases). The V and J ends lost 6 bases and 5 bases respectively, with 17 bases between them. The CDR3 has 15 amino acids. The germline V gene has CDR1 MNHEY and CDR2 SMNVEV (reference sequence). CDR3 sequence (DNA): TGTGCCAGCAGCCCGACAGGATTCGATTATCAGCCCCAGCATTTT. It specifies CASSPTGFDYQPQHF.

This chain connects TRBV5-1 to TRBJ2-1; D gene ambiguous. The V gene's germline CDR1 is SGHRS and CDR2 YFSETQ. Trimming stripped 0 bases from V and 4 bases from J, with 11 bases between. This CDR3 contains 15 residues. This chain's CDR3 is CASSLAAESYNEQFF. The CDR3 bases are TGCGCCAGCAGCTTGGCGGCGGAGAGTTACAATGAGCAGTTCTTC.

The CDR3 sequence is CASRLAGGLAFF. The CDR3 region has the DNA TGTGCCAGCAGACTTGCAGGGGGTTTGGCTTTCTTT. The chain is built from TRBV28 and TRBJ1-1, with 7 bases lining up with TRBD1. Germline loops: CDR1 MDHEN, CDR2 SYDVKM. This CDR3 has 12 amino acids. The junction had 9 bases not matched to a gene; V was cut back by 6 bases and J by 11 bases.

The DNA of the CDR3 is TGTGCCAGCAGCCAAGAAGCCACAGGGACATCCTATGGCTACACCTTC. Protein: CASSQEATGTSYGYTF. This sequence joins TRBV3-1 (or the pseudogene TRBV3-2) and TRBJ1-2; D is perhaps TRBD1 (6 bases). The V end was cut by 0 bases, the J end by 4 bases, with 15 bases between. Germline V CDR1 and CDR2: LGHDT, YNNKEL (reference sequence). The CDR3 is 16 amino acids.

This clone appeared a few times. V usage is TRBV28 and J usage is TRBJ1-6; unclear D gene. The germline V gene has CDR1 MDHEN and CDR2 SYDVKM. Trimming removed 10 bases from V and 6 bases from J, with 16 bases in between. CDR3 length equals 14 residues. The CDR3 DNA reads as TGTGCCACCCCAGGACGTAACGTTAATTCACCCCTCCACTTT. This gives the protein CATPGRNVNSPLHF. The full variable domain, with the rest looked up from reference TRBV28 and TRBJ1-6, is DVKVTQSSRYLVKRTGEKVFLECVQDMDHENMFWYRQDPGLGLRLIYFSYDVKMKEKGDIPEGYSVSREKKERFSLILESASTNQTSMYLCATPGRNVNSPLHFGNGTRLTVT.

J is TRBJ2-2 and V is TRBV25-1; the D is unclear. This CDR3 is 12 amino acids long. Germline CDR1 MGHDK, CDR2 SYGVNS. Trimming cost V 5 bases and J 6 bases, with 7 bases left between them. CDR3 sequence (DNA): TGTGCCAGCAGTTTAATCCCCGGGGAGCTGTTTTTT. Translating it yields CASSLIPGELFF. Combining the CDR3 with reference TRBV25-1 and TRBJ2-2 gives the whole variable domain EADIYQTPRYLVIGTGKKITLECSQTMGHDKMYWYQQDPGMELHLIHYSYGVNSTEKGDLSSESTVSRIRTEHFPLTLESARPSHTSQYLCASSLIPGELFFGEGSRLTVL.

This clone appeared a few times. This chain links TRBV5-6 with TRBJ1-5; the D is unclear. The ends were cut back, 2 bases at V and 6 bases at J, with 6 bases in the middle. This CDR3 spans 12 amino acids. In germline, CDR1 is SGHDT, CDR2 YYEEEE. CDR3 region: CASSLLGQPQHF. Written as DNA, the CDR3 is TGTGCCAGCAGCTTACTGGGTCAGCCCCAGCATTTT.

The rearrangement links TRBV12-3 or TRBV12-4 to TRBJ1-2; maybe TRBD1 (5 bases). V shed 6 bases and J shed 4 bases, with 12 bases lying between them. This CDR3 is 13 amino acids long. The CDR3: CASSLGTPYGYTF. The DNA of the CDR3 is TGTGCCAGCAGCCTCGGGACGCCCTATGGCTACACCTTC.

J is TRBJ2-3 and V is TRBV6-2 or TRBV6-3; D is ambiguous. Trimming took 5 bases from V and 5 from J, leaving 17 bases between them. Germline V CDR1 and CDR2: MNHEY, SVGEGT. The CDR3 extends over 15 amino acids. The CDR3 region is CASSPTQFRGDTQYF. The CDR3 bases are TGTGCCAGCAGTCCGACCCAATTTAGAGGAGATACGCAGTATTTT.

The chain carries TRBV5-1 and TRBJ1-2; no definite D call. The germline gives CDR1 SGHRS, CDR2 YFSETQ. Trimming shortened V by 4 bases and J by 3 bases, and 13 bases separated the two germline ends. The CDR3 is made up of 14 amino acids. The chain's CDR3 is CASSLTAGHYGYTF. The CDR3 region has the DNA TGCGCCAGCAGCCTTACGGCAGGCCACTATGGCTACACCTTC.

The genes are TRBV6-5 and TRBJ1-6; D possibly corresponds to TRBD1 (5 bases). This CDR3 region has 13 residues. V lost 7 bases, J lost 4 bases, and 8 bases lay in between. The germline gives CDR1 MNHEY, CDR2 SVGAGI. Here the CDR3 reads CASKKGYNSPLHF. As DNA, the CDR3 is TGTGCCAGCAAAAAGGGGTATAATTCACCCCTCCACTTT.

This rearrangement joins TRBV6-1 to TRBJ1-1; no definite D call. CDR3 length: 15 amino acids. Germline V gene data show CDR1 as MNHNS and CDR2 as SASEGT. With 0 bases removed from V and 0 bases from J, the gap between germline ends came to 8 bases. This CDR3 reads CASSEASTLNTEAFF. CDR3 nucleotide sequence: TGTGCCAGCAGTGAAGCGTCGACATTGAACACTGAAGCTTTCTTT.

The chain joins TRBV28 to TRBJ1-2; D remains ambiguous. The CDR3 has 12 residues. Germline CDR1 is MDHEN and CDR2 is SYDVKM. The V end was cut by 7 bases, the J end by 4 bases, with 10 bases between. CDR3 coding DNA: TGTGCCAGCACCGGGGATCGCTATGGCTACACCTTC. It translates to CASTGDRYGYTF.

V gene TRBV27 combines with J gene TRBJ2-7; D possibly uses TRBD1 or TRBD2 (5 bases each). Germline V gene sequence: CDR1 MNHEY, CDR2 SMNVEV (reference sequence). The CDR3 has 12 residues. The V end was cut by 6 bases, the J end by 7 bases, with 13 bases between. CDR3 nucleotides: TGTGCCAGCAGGATTGGGGGTAGGGAGCAGTACTTC. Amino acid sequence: CASRIGGREQYF.

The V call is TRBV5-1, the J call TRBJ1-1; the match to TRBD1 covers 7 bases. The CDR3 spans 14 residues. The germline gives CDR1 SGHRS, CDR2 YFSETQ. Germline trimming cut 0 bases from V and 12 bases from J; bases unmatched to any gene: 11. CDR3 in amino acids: CASSLVGQSDGSFF. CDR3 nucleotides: TGCGCCAGCAGCTTGGTGGGACAGTCGGATGGGTCTTTCTTT.

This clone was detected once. This CDR3 reads CASSLAEGTYTEAFF. The CDR3 coding sequence is TGTGCCAGCAGCTTAGCTGAGGGCACTTACACTGAAGCTTTCTTT. The V gene is TRBV7-6, the J gene TRBJ1-1; D is uncertain. Germline-derived CDR1 and CDR2 are SGHVS and FNYEAQ. The CDR3 covers 15 residues. Trimming left V 0 bases short and J 3 bases short, with 11 bases between.

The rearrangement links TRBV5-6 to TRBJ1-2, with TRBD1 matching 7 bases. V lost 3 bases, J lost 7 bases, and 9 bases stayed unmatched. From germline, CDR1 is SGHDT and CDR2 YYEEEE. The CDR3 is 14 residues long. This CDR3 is CASSWDRRSLGYTF. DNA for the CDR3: TGTGCCAGCAGCTGGGACAGAAGATCGCTTGGCTACACCTTC.

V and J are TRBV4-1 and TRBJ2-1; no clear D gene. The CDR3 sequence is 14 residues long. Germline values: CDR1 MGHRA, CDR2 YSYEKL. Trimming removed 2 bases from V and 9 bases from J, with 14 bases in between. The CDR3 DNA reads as TGCGCCAGCAGCCAAAGACTCGTAAGCCGTGAGCAGTTCTTC. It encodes CASSQRLVSREQFF.

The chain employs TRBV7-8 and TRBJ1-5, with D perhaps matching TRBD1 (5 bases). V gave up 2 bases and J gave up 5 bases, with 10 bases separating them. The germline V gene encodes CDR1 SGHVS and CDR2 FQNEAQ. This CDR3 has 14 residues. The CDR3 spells CASSLSWGDQPQHF. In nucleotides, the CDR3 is TGTGCCAGCAGCTTAAGCTGGGGCGATCAGCCCCAGCATTTT.

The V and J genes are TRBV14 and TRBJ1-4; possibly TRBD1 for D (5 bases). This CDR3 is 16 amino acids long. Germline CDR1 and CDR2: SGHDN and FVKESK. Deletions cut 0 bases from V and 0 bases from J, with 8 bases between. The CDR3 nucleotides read TGTGCCAGCAGCCAAGATTGGGGGGCAACTAATGAAAAACTGTTTTTT. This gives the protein CASSQDWGATNEKLFF.